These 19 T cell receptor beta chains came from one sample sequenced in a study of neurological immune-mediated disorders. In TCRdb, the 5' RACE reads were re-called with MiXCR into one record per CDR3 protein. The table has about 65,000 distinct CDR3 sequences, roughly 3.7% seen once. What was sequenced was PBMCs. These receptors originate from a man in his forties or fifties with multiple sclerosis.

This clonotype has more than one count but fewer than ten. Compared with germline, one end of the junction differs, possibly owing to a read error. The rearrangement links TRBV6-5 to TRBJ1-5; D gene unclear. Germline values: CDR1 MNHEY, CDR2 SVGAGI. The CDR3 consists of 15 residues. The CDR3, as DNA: TGTGCCAGCAGTTTCAGCCGTTCCGTCAATCAGCCCCAGAATTTT. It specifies CASSFSRSVNQPQNF.

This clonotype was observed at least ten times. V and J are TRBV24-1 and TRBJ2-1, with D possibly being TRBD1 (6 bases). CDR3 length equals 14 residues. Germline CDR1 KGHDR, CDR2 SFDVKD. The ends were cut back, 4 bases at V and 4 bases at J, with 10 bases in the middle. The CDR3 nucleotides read TGTGCCACCAGTGACCGGGACATATACAATGAGCAGTTCTTC. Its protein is CATSDRDIYNEQFF.

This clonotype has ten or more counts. The DNA for the CDR3 is TGTGCCAGCAGCTTACAACCTCTACCATCGGCCAGGCATCAAGAGACCCAGTACTTC. It specifies CASSLQPLPSARHQETQYF. The gene calls are TRBV7-6 and TRBJ2-5; D remains ambiguous. V lost 2 bases and J lost 2, with 24 bases in between. The CDR3 extends over 19 amino acids. Germline lookup yields CDR1 SGHVS and CDR2 FNYEAQ.

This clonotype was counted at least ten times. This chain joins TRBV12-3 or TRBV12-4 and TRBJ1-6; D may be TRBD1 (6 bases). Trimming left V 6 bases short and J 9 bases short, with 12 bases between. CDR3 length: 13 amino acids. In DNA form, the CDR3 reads TGTGCCAGCAGATCCGAGGGGGGTTCACCCCTCCACTTT. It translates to CASRSEGGSPLHF.

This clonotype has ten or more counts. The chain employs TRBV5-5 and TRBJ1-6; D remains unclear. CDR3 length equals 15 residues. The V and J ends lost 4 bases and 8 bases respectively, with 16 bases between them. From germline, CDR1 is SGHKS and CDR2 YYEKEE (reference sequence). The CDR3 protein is CASSVDDGWDSPLHF. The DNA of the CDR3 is TGTGCCAGCAGCGTGGATGACGGGTGGGATTCACCCCTCCACTTT.

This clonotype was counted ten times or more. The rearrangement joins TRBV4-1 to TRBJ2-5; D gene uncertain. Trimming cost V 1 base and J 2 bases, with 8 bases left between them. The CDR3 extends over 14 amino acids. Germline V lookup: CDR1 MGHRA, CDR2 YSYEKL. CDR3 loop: CASSQVAVQETQYF. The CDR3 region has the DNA TGCGCCAGCAGCCAAGTGGCAGTACAAGAGACCCAGTACTTC.

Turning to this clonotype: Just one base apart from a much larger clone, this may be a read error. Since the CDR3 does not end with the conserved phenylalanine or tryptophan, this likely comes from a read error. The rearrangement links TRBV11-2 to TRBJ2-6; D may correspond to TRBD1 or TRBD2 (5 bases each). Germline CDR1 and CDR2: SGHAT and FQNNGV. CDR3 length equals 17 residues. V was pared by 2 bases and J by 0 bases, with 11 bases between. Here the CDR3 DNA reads TGTGCCAGCAGCTTATCTTCAGGGAGCTCTGGGGCCAACGTCCTGACTATC. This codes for CASSLSSGSSGANVLTI.

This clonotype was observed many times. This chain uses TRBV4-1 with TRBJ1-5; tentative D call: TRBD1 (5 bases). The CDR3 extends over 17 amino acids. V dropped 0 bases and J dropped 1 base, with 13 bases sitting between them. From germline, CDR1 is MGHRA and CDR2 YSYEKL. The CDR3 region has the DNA TGCGCCAGCAGCCAAGAAGGCAGGGTGGAGAGCAATCAGCCCCAGCATTTT. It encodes CASSQEGRVESNQPQHF.

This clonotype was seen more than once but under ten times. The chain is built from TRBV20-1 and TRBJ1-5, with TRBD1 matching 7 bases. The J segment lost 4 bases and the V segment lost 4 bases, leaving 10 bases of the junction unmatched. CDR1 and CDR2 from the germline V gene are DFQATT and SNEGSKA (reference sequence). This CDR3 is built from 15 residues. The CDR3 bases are TGCAGTGCTACTAATCCCGGGACAGTAAATCAGCCCCAGCATTTT. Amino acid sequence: CSATNPGTVNQPQHF.

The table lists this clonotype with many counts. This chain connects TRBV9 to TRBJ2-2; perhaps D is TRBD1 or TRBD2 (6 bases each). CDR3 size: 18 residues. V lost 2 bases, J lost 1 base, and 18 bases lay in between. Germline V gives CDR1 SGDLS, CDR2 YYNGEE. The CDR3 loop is CASSVARGDRLNTGELFF. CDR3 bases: TGTGCCAGCAGCGTCGCGAGGGGGGATAGATTGAACACCGGGGAGCTGTTTTTT.

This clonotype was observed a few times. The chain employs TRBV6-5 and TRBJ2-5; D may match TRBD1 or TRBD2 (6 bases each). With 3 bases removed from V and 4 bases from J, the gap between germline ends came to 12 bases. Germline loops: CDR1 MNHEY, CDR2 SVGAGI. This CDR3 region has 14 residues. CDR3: CASSYRTAGETQYF. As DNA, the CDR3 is TGTGCCAGCAGTTATAGGACAGCGGGAGAGACCCAGTACTTC.

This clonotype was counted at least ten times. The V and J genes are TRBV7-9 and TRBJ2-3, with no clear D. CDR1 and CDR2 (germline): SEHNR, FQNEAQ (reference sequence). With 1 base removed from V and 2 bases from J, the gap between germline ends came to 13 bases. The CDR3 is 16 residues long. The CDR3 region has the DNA TGTGCCAGCAGCTTAGTTCGGACCCAAAACACAGATACGCAGTATTTT. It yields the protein CASSLVRTQNTDTQYF.

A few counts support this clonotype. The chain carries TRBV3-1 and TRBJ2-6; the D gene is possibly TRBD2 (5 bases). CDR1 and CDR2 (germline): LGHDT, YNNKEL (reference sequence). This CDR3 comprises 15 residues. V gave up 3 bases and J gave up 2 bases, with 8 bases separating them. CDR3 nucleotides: TGTGCCAGCAGCCAGCCTAGCACTGGGGCCAACGTCCTGACTTTC. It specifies CASSQPSTGANVLTF.

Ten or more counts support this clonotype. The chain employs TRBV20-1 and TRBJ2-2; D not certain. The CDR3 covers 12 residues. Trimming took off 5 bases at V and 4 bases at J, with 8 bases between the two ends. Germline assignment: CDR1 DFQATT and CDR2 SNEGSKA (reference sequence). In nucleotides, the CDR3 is TGCAGTGCTGACTTGGGCACCGGGGAGCTGTTTTTT. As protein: CSADLGTGELFF.

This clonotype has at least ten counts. The CDR3 here is CASSSRAGIQETQYF. CDR3 nucleotide sequence: TGTGCCAGCAGCTCCAGGGCAGGGATCCAAGAGACCCAGTACTTC. V and J are TRBV5-5 and TRBJ2-5; D might be TRBD1 (5 bases). Germline CDR1 reads SGHKS; CDR2 reads YYEKEE (reference sequence). The CDR3 totals 15 residues. With 3 bases removed from V and 1 base from J, the gap between germline ends came to 13 bases. Complete variable domain (other parts from reference TRBV5-5 and TRBJ2-5): DAGVTQSPTHLIKTRGQQVTLRCSPISGHKSVSWYQQVLGQGPQFIFQYYEKEERGRGNFPDRFSARQFPNYSSELNVNALLLGDSALYLCASSSRAGIQETQYFGPGTRLLVL.

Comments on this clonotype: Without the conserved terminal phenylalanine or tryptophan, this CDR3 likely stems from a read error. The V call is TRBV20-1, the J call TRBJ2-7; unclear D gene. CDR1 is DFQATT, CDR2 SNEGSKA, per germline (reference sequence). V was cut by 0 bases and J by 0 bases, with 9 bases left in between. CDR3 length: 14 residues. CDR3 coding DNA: TGCAGTGCTAGAGATCAAGGCAACTCCTACGAGCAGTACATC. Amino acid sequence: CSARDQGNSYEQYI.

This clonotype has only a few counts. CDR3: CATVRHQRTPGNEQFF. CDR3 DNA sequence: TGTGCCACCGTGAGGCATCAAAGAACTCCTGGGAATGAGCAGTTCTTC. The chain employs TRBV6-5 and TRBJ2-1; D gene unclear. The V and J ends lost 10 bases and 7 bases respectively, with 26 bases between them. In germline, CDR1 is MNHEY, CDR2 SVGAGI. CDR3 length: 16 amino acids.

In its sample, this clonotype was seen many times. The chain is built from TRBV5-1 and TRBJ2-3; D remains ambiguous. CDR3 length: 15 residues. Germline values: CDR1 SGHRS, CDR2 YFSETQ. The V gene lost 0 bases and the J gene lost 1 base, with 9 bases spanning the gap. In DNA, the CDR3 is TGCGCCAGCAGCTTGGGACCCCTAGGCACAGATACGCAGTATTTT. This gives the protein CASSLGPLGTDTQYF.

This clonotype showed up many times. The CDR3: CSARGGIYNSPLHF. CDR3 sequence (DNA): TGCAGTGCTAGAGGTGGGATATATAATTCACCCCTCCACTTT. The V call is TRBV20-1, the J call TRBJ1-6; D is unclear. In germline, CDR1 is DFQATT, CDR2 SNEGSKA (reference sequence). V was trimmed by 1 base and J by 4 bases, leaving 8 bases between them. CDR3 size: 14 residues.